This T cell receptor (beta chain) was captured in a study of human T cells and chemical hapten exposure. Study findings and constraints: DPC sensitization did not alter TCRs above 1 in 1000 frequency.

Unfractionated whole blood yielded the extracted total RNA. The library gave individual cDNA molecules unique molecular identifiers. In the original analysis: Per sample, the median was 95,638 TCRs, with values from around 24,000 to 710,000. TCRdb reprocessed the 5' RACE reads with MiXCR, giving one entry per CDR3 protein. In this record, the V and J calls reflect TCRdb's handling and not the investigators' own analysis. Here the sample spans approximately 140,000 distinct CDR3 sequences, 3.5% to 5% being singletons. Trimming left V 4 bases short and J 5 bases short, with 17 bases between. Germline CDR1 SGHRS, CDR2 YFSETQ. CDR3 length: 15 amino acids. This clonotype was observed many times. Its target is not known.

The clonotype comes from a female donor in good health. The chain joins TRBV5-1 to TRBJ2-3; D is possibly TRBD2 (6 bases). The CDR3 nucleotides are TGCGCCAGCAGCCGAACTAGAGCGCGGGGAGATACGCAGTATTTT. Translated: CASSRTRARGDTQYF.